Shown below are 23 T cell receptor beta chains from a single sample sequenced in a study of T cell changes during pregnancy in multiple sclerosis. Assay used: immunoSEQ multiplex PCR; TCRdb lists only in-frame clones, some missing. The sample records around 44,000 clones, around 92% being singletons. Sequencing used CD8+ T cells from peripheral blood mononuclear cells, obtained in the third trimester of pregnancy. These TCRs come from a female donor with multiple sclerosis, enrolled in a pregnancy study.

This clone has a single count. The chain links TRBV28 to TRBJ2-2, with a tentative D call TRBD2 (6 bases). V was shortened by 2 bases and J by 7 bases, with 17 bases between the two germline ends. The CDR3 extends over 16 amino acids. The germline V gene encodes CDR1 MDHEN and CDR2 SYDVKM. CDR3 sequence reads: CASSLTGVRVGGELFF. The CDR3 region has the DNA TGTGCCAGCAGTTTAACGGGAGTAAGGGTTGGCGGGGAGCTGTTTTTT. Together with reference TRBV28 and TRBJ2-2, the CDR3 gives the full variable domain: DVKVTQSSRYLVKRTGEKVFLECVQDMDHENMFWYRQDPGLGLRLIYFSYDVKMKEKGDIPEGYSVSREKKERFSLILESASTNQTSMYLCASSLTGVRVGGELFFGEGSRLTVL.

The chain uses TRBV5-1 and TRBJ1-5; 7 nucleotides line up with TRBD1. The junction had 3 bases not matched to a gene; V was cut back by 1 base and J by 2 bases. CDR1 SGHRS and CDR2 YFSETQ come from the germline V gene. The CDR3 is 15 residues long. CDR3 DNA sequence: TGCGCCAGCAGCTTGAGTGGACAGGGCAATCAGCCCCAGCATTTT. Its translation: CASSLSGQGNQPQHF.

This clone is medium-sized by share. The gene calls are TRBV4-2 and TRBJ2-7; D possibly corresponds to TRBD2 (5 bases). The CDR3 spans 13 residues. The germline V and J ends were trimmed by 5 bases and 5 bases, with 13 bases remaining between them. Germline V gene sequence: CDR1 LGHNA, CDR2 YNFKEQ. CDR3 protein: CASSEGSMNEQYF. The CDR3 DNA is TGTGCCAGCAGCGAAGGGAGCATGAACGAGCAGTACTTC.

The rearrangement links TRBV2 to TRBJ2-5; D unresolved. Germline CDR1 reads SNHLY; CDR2 reads FYNNEI. The CDR3 is 14 amino acids. Trimming removed 4 bases at V and 3 bases at J, with 12 bases between. For the CDR3, the DNA is TGTGCCAGCAGTGGAGTTTCGATCGAAGAGACCCAGTACTTC. The encoded protein is CASSGVSIEETQYF. The whole variable domain, remainder taken from reference TRBV2 and TRBJ2-5, is EPEVTQTPSHQVTQMGQEVILRCVPISNHLYFYWYRQILGQKVEFLVSFYNNEISEKSEIFDDQFSVERPDGSNFTLKIRSTKLEDSAMYFCASSGVSIEETQYFGPGTRLLVL.

The chain recombines TRBV4-1 with TRBJ1-4; 7 nucleotides agree with TRBD1. Per germline, CDR1 MGHRA and CDR2 YSYEKL. V trimming: 2 bases; J trimming: 2 bases; junction bases outside the gene matches: 5. The CDR3 is made up of 16 amino acids. Here the CDR3 reads CASSQRSTGTNEKLFF. The CDR3 nucleotides read TGCGCCAGCAGCCAACGGTCGACAGGGACTAATGAAAAACTGTTTTTT.

The rearrangement links TRBV4-1 to TRBJ2-1; perhaps TRBD2 as D (6 bases). The CDR3 length is 16 residues. CDR1 is MGHRA, CDR2 YSYEKL, per germline. V was pared by 0 bases and J by 4 bases, with 13 bases between. The CDR3 is CASSQDGASVYNEQFF. CDR3 coding DNA: TGCGCCAGCAGCCAAGATGGGGCTAGCGTGTACAATGAGCAGTTCTTC.

The chain couples TRBV9 to TRBJ2-1; D is undetermined. Germline lookup yields CDR1 SGDLS and CDR2 YYNGEE. This CDR3 is 15 amino acids long. Trimming took 0 bases from V and 0 from J, leaving 7 bases between them. CDR3 amino acids: CASSVDHSSYNEQFF. In nucleotides, the CDR3 is TGTGCCAGCAGCGTAGACCACAGCTCCTACAATGAGCAGTTCTTC.

The chain is built from TRBV4-1 and TRBJ2-6; a possible D gene is TRBD2 (5 bases). Looked up from germline, CDR1 is MGHRA and CDR2 is YSYEKL. The length of the CDR3 is 16 residues. Trimming shortened V by 1 base and J by 2 bases, and 9 bases separated the two germline ends. CDR3 sequence: CASSQVMGAGANVLTF. The CDR3 bases are TGCGCCAGCAGCCAAGTGATGGGAGCTGGGGCCAACGTCCTGACTTTC.

This clone was recorded only once. This sequence joins TRBV19 and TRBJ1-3; D ambiguous. V was clipped by 5 bases and J by 0 bases, with 11 bases between them. Germline V gene sequence: CDR1 LNHDA, CDR2 SQIVND (reference sequence). The CDR3 covers 15 residues. CDR3 loop: CASSVTPSSGNTIYF. Written as DNA, the CDR3 is TGTGCCAGTAGTGTGACACCGAGCTCTGGAAACACCATATATTTT.

This clone was detected once. This rearrangement joins TRBV5-8 to TRBJ2-7, with 9 positions matching TRBD1. This CDR3 comprises 15 residues. From germline, CDR1 is SGHTS and CDR2 YDEGEE. V gave up 6 bases and J gave up 1 base; unmatched junction bases: 8. CDR3 sequence: CASTPYRGQSYEQYF. CDR3 nucleotide sequence: TGTGCCAGCACCCCTTACAGGGGGCAATCCTACGAGCAGTACTTC.

This clone was detected once. This chain connects TRBV29-1 to TRBJ1-1; D uncertain. Deletions cut 5 bases from V and 8 bases from J, with 12 bases between. CDR1 is SQVTM, CDR2 ANQGSEA, per germline. The CDR3 has 11 residues. The CDR3 DNA sequence: TGCAGCGTTAATGACTTACCAGAAGCTTTCTTT. Protein sequence: CSVNDLPEAFF.

The chain links TRBV28 to TRBJ2-1; no clear D gene. Deletions cut 3 bases from V and 7 bases from J, with 16 bases between. Germline V gene sequence: CDR1 MDHEN, CDR2 SYDVKM. The CDR3 has 15 residues. In nucleotides, the CDR3 is TGTGCCAGCAGTTTCCAGGTTCTCCTTGTAAATGAGCAGTTCTTC. It is translated as CASSFQVLLVNEQFF.

This chain links TRBV6-5 with TRBJ2-7, with TRBD1 identical over 7 bases. Germline CDR1 and CDR2: MNHEY and SVGAGI. J lost 0 bases, V lost 0 bases, and 2 bases had no gene match. This CDR3 is built from 15 residues. In nucleotides, the CDR3 is TGTGCCAGCAGTTACTCGGGGGACAGCTCCTACGAGCAGTACTTC. It encodes CASSYSGDSSYEQYF.

The chain couples TRBV9 to TRBJ1-2; 9 nucleotides line up with TRBD1. This CDR3 has 15 amino acids. Losses at the gene ends were 0 bases for V and 4 bases for J; bases not matched to a gene: 4. Germline V gives CDR1 SGDLS, CDR2 YYNGEE. CDR3 protein: CASSVDRGLSYGYTF. The CDR3 DNA follows: TGTGCCAGCAGCGTAGACAGGGGGCTATCCTATGGCTACACCTTC.

The chain joins TRBV19 to TRBJ2-7; the D gene is possibly TRBD1 (5 bases). This CDR3 has 14 residues. Germline V gene data show CDR1 as LNHDA and CDR2 as SQIVND (reference sequence). V was pared by 5 bases and J by 3 bases, with 14 bases between. The CDR3 loop reads CASSPNTGFYEQYF. As DNA, the CDR3 is TGTGCCAGTAGTCCAAACACAGGATTCTACGAGCAGTACTTC.

The CDR3 is CASSSTSGQEETQYF. The CDR3 nucleotides are TGTGCCAGCAGCTCAACTTCGGGACAGGAAGAGACCCAGTACTTC. The chain links TRBV7-9 to TRBJ2-5; 8 bases are shared with TRBD1. V was clipped by 4 bases and J by 3 bases; unmatched bases: 7. Germline V gives CDR1 SEHNR, CDR2 FQNEAQ (reference sequence). CDR3 length: 15 amino acids.

The V call is TRBV21-1, the J call TRBJ1-1; the table gives TRBD1 as D, unverified against the DNA. TRBV21-1 is deemed a pseudogene. This CDR3 comprises 16 residues. The CDR3 coding sequence is TGTGCCAGCAGCAAAGTTGGGACAGACTCGAACACTGAAGCTTTCTTT. This gives the protein CASSKVGTDSNTEAFF.

J is TRBJ2-3 and V is TRBV27; TRBD2 matches 11 bases. The J segment lost 5 bases and the V segment lost 2 bases, leaving 6 bases of the junction unmatched. This CDR3 spans 16 amino acids. Germline CDR1 reads MNHEY; CDR2 reads SMNVEV (reference sequence). CDR3 protein: CASSLTGLAGGDTQYF. The CDR3 DNA is TGTGCCAGCAGTTTAACGGGGCTAGCGGGAGGAGATACGCAGTATTTT.

The V call is TRBV6-5, the J call TRBJ1-2; unclear D gene. Germline V lookup: CDR1 MNHEY, CDR2 SVGAGI. The V gene lost 0 bases and the J gene lost 7 bases, with 12 bases spanning the gap. The CDR3 has 14 amino acids. The CDR3 loop is CASSYSRVFGGYTF. The CDR3 DNA follows: TGTGCCAGCAGTTACTCGAGGGTTTTTGGTGGCTACACCTTC.

This clone was seen more than once but under ten times. The chain recombines TRBV7-8 with TRBJ1-4; TRBD1 matches 8 bases. The CDR3 extends over 15 amino acids. The V gene end was trimmed by 5 bases and the J gene end by 13 bases; junction bases not matched to a gene: 15. Germline-derived CDR1 and CDR2 are SGHVS and FQNEAQ. In DNA form, the CDR3 reads TGTGCCAGCAGCCTATCTCCCGGGACAGGTTTTGGACTGTTTTTT. Protein: CASSLSPGTGFGLFF.

The V gene is TRBV7-9, the J gene TRBJ1-2, with D perhaps TRBD1 (5 bases). Trimming took 2 bases from V and 4 from J, leaving 11 bases between them. The CDR3 extends over 14 amino acids. CDR1 and CDR2 (germline): SEHNR, FQNEAQ (reference sequence). The CDR3 nucleotides read TGTGCCAGCAGCTTATCCGCGGGGCTCTATGGCTACACCTTC. Its translation is CASSLSAGLYGYTF.

The chain recombines TRBV19 with TRBJ2-1; TRBD1 might be the D (5 bases). V shed 5 bases and J shed 1 base, with 6 bases lying between them. Looked up from germline, CDR1 is LNHDA and CDR2 is SQIVND (reference sequence). CDR3 length: 13 amino acids. CDR3 amino acids: CASSQGSYNEQFF. The CDR3 bases are TGTGCCAGTAGTCAGGGTTCCTACAATGAGCAGTTCTTC.

The rearrangement uses TRBV28 and TRBJ1-4, with D possibly matching TRBD1 (5 bases). The CDR3 has 12 amino acids. From germline, CDR1 is MDHEN and CDR2 SYDVKM. V shed 1 base and J shed 12 bases, with 9 bases lying between them. CDR3 in DNA: TGTGCCAGCAGTTTATTGGGGGGAGAACTGTTTTTT. The encoded protein is CASSLLGGELFF.